A selection of T cell receptor beta chains follows, all from one sample in a study of blood T cell repertoires in COVID-19. TCRdb's table, derived via immunoSEQ multiplex PCR, lists solely in-frame clones and lacks some. The sample lists roughly 140,000 clones; 81% were seen once. The sequencing sample was made of peripheral blood. The receptors were sampled from a human donor in a cohort sampled during active COVID-19. Both conserved end residues are trimmed from each CDR3.

v_gene	j_gene	CDR3aa
TRBV18	TRBJ2-5	ASSPLTEKETQY
TRBV2	TRBJ1-5	ASSPINQPQH
TRBV7-8	TRBJ2-2	ASSLGSGGSGELF
TRBV2	TRBJ1-1	ASSPPSNTEAF
TRBV29-1	TRBJ1-4	SAGSGGSNEKLF
TRBV4-1	TRBJ1-5	ASSLGQNSNQPQH
TRBV28	TRBJ1-2	ASSSLQGGRGYT
TRBV7-9	TRBJ2-5	ASSLGGSETQY
TRBV7-2	TRBJ1-1	ASSARQGNTEAF
TRBV15	TRBJ1-2	ATSRVGRDYGYT
TRBV11-1	TRBJ2-2	ASTKGVYTGELF
TRBV27	TRBJ2-2	ASSFSVLGAPGELF
TRBV11-1	TRBJ2-1	ASSPGGSYNEQF
TRBV6-2/TRBV6-3	TRBJ1-5	ASSRDRVNQPQH
TRBV5-1	TRBJ2-6	ASSFGTGDFKAYGANVLT
TRBV6-5	TRBJ2-7	ASGSSYEQY
TRBV28	TRBJ1-6	ASRTGGGYNSPLH
TRBV7-6	TRBJ2-2	ASSPPLAGTGELF
TRBV9	TRBJ2-7	ASSVGRGPIYEQY
TRBV5-6	TRBJ1-5	ASSLGAHVRNQPQH
TRBV4-3	TRBJ2-7	ASSQDGQGTYEQY
TRBV7-9	TRBJ2-3	ASSLALAGEDTQY
TRBV4-1	TRBJ2-7	ASSQIPGTYEQY
TRBV19	TRBJ2-1	ASSILLTSGYNEQF
TRBV29-1	TRBJ1-2	SVGNPRDYGYT
TRBV7-2	TRBJ1-6	ASSPEVGDAGRSPLH
TRBV7-8	TRBJ2-7	ASSLTGGPSYEQY
TRBV6-5	TRBJ1-1	ASTSTGGDTEAF
TRBV6-5	TRBJ2-7	ASRFSSGSSYEQY
TRBV28	TRBJ2-7	ASSLRGGQGNYEQY
TRBV13	TRBJ1-1	ASSTWTGVDTEAF
TRBV29-1	TRBJ1-2	SVWREDGYT
TRBV5-1	TRBJ1-3	ASSNRQGNAGNTIY
TRBV9	TRBJ2-5	ASSVAGTGFGTQY
TRBV2	TRBJ2-7	ASEPSGQPHFSYEQY
TRBV2	TRBJ2-7	ASSYTGLAGRYEQY
TRBV5-6	TRBJ1-1	ASSPVGRLNTEAF